The entry below gives a single T cell receptor beta chain sequence along with its context. Its target is not known. This sample stems from a study of cytomegalovirus exposure and HLA in healthy donors. Study-level points and caveats: As immune exposure information, only CMV serostatus was available. Rare TCR sequences predominated, though certain public TCRs were found in many donors. The number of N-insertions in an Asian-associated ancestry cluster was reportedly below the roughly 670-donor mean in a later analysis.

CDR1 is LGHNA, CDR2 YNFKEQ, per germline. Trimming cost V 0 bases and J 6 bases, with 4 bases left between them. This CDR3 has 12 amino acids. The primer mix had 60 Vbeta and 13 Jbeta primers. This table comes from immunoSEQ multiplex PCR, and its TCRdb copy is limited to in-frame clones, with some not included. The table lists approximately 210,000 clones, around nine tenths of them singletons. This receptor was obtained from a woman younger than 30 in good health and CMV-seronegative. The sequencing input was PBMCs. The chain combines TRBV4-2 with TRBJ2-3; D is ambiguous. CDR3 in amino acids: CASSQESDTQYF. The CDR3 DNA reads TGTGCCAGCAGCCAAGAAAGCGATACGCAGTATTTT.